The sample holds one count of the clone carrying this T cell receptor beta chain. Antigen specificity is unknown. This entry is derived from a study of vaccination and CD4 T cells after COVID-19. Study details: Investigators took post-vaccine samples a median approximately 72 days after dose two, within a range of 14 to 241.

Sequenced with the Oncomine TCR Beta short-read assay was DNA taken from cultured CD4+ T cells. A single record per CDR3 protein comes from TCRdb applying MiXCR to the PCR reads. The table records several thousand distinct CDR3 sequences, about two thirds of them present only once. The germline V and J ends were trimmed by 2 bases and 1 base, with 5 bases remaining between them. The CDR3 runs 13 residues. CDR1 is DFQATT, CDR2 SNEGSKA, per germline (reference sequence). General observations from the study: Spike mono-reactive status applied to 304 of 307 vaccine-specific clones in convalescent patients.

Described treatment: roughly ten-day PBMC culture with coronavirus spike peptide pools or control peptides (ViraFEST assay). Every well contained around 2.2 million PBMCs, which were grown with approximately 9 IU/ml IL-2 and 10 ug/ml peptide pools. The source is a human donor who had recovered from COVID-19. This chain uses TRBV20-1 with TRBJ2-2; D remains unclear. Material: CD4+ T cells from blood, cultured in vitro. The CDR3 loop reads CSARLWNTGELFF. CDR3 DNA sequence: TGCAGTGCTAGATTGTGGAACACCGGGGAGCTGTTTTTT.